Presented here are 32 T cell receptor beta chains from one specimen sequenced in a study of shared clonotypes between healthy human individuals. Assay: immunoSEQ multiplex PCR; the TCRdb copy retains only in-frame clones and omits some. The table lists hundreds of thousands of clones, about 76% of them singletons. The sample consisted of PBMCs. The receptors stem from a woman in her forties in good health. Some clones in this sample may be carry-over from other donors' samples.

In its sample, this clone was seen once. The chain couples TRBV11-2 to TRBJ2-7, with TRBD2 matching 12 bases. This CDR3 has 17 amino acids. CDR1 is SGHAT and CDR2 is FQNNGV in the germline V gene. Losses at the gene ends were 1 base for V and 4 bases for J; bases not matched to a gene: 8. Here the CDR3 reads CASSLVPRTSGEYEQYF. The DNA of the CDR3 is TGTGCCAGCAGCTTAGTCCCTCGGACTAGCGGGGAGTACGAGCAGTACTTC.

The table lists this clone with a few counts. CDR3 in DNA: TGTGCCAGCAGCCGCAGAGACGGGGGGCCAAACACTGAAGCTTTCTTT. This sequence encodes CASSRRDGGPNTEAFF. J is TRBJ1-1 and V is TRBV7-9; the D gene is possibly TRBD1 (6 bases). Germline CDR1 is SEHNR and CDR2 is FQNEAQ (reference sequence). With 5 bases removed from V and 2 bases from J, the gap between germline ends came to 18 bases. CDR3 length: 16 amino acids.

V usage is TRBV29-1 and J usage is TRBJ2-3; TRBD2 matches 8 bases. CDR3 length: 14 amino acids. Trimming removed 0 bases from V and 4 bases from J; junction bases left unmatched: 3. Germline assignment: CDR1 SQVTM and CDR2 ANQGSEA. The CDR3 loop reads CSVEDGGAPDTQYF. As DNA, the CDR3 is TGCAGCGTTGAAGACGGGGGGGCCCCAGATACGCAGTATTTT.

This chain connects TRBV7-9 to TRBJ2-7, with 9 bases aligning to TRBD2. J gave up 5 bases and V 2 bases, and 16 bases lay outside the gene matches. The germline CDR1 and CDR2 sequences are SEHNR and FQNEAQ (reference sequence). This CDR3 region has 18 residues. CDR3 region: CASSLLRGAGGDWNEQYF. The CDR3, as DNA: TGTGCCAGCAGCTTACTCCGTGGGGCGGGAGGGGATTGGAACGAGCAGTACTTC.

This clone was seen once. The CDR3 sequence is CASSPRVALEGKNIQYF. CDR3 bases: TGTGCCAGCAGCCCCAGGGTAGCCCTGGAGGGCAAAAACATTCAGTACTTC. The chain employs TRBV9 and TRBJ2-4, with D possibly matching TRBD2 (6 bases). Per germline, CDR1 SGDLS and CDR2 YYNGEE. V shed 4 bases and J shed 3 bases, with 20 bases lying between them. The CDR3 totals 17 residues.

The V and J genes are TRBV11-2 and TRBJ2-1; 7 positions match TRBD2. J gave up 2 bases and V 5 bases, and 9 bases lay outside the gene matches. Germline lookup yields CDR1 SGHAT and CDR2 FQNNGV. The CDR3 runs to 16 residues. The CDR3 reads CASSLDPAGAYNEQFF. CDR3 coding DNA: TGTGCCAGCAGCCTCGACCCCGCGGGGGCCTACAATGAGCAGTTCTTC.

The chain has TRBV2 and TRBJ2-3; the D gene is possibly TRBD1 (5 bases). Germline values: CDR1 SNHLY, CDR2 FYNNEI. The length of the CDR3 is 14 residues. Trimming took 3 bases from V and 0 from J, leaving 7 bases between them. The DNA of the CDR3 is TGTGCCAGCAGTGACAGGACAAGCACAGATACGCAGTATTTT. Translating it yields CASSDRTSTDTQYF. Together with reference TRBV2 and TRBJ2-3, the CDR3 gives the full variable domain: EPEVTQTPSHQVTQMGQEVILRCVPISNHLYFYWYRQILGQKVEFLVSFYNNEISEKSEIFDDQFSVERPDGSNFTLKIRSTKLEDSAMYFCASSDRTSTDTQYFGPGTRLTVL.

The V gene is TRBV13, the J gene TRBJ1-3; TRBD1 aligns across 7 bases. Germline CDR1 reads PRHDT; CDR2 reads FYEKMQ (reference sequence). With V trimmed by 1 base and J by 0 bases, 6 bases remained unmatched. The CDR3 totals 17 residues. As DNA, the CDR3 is TGTGCCAGCAGCTTAGCAGGGGGGATACTCTCTGGAAACACCATATATTTT. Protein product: CASSLAGGILSGNTIYF.

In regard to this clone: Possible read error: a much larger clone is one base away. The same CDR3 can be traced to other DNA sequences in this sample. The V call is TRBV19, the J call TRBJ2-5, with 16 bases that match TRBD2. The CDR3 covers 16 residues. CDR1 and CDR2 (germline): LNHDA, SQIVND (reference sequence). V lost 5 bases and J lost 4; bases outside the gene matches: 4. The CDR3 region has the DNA TGTGCCAGTAGTCCCGGGACTAGCGGGAGGGGAGAGACCCAGTACTTC. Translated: CASSPGTSGRGETQYF.

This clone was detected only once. The chain's CDR3 is CSVYNPRNYGYTF. The CDR3 DNA is TGCAGCGTTTACAACCCCCGCAACTATGGCTACACCTTC. The V call is TRBV29-1, the J call TRBJ1-2; D is unresolved. CDR1 is SQVTM, CDR2 ANQGSEA, per germline. The CDR3 has 13 amino acids. Trimming stripped 5 bases from V and 2 bases from J, with 12 bases between. The full variable domain, in which reference TRBV29-1 and TRBJ1-2 provide the parts outside the CDR3, is SAVISQKPSRDICQRGTSLTIQCQVDSQVTMMFWYRQQPGQSLTLIATANQGSEATYESGFVIDKFPISRPNLTFSTLTVSNMSPEDSSIYLCSVYNPRNYGYTFGSGTRLTVV.

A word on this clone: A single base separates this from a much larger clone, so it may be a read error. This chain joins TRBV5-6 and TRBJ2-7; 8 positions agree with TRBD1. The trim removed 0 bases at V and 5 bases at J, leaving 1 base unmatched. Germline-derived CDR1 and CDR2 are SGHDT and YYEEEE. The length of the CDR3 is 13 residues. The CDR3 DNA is TGTGCCAGCAGCTTGGGACAGGGGAACGAGCAGTACTTC. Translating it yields CASSLGQGNEQYF. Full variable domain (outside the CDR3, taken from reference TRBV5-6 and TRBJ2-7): DAGVTQSPTHLIKTRGQQVTLRCSPKSGHDTVSWYQQALGQGPQFIFQYYEEEERQRGNFPDRFSGHQFPNYSSELNVNALLLGDSALYLCASSLGQGNEQYFGPGTRLTVT.

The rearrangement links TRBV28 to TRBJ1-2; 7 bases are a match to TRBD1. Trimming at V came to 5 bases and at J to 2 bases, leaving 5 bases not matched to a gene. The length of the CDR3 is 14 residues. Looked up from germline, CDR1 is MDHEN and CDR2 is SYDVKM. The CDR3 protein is CASSRPGQNYGYTF. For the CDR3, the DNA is TGTGCCAGCAGTCGGCCGGGACAGAACTATGGCTACACCTTC.

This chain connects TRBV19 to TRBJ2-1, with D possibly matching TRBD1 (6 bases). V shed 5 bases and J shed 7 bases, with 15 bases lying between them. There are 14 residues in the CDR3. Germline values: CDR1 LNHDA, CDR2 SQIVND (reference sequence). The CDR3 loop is CASSGGSEWNEQFF. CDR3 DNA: TGTGCCAGTAGTGGGGGCAGCGAGTGGAATGAGCAGTTCTTC.

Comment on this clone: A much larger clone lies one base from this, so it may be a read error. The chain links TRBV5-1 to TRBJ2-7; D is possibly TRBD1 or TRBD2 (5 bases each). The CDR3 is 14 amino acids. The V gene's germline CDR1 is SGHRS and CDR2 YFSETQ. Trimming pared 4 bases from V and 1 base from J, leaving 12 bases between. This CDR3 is CASSHRDRSYEQYF. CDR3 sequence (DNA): TGCGCCAGCAGCCACCGGGACCGGTCCTACGAGCAGTACTTC.

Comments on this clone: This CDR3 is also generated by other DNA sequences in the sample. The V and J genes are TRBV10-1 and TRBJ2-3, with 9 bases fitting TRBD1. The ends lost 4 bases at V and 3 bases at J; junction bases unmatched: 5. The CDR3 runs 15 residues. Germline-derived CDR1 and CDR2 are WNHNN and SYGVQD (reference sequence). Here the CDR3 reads CASSGGQGVTDTQYF. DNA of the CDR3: TGCGCCAGCAGTGGGGGACAGGGTGTGACAGATACGCAGTATTTT.

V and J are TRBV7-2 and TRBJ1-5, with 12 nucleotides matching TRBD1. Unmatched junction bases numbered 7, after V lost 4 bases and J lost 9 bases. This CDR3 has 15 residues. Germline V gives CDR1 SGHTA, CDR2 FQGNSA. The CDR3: CASSSGQGAFWPQHF. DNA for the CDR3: TGTGCCAGCAGCTCGGGACAGGGGGCGTTTTGGCCCCAGCATTTT.

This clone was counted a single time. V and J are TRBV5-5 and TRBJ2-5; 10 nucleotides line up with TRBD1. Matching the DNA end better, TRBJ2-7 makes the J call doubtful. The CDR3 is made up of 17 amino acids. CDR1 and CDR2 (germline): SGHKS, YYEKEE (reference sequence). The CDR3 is CASSWALTGGVSYEQYF. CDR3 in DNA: TGTGCCAGCAGCTGGGCCCTGACAGGGGGCGTCTCCTACGAGCAGTACTTC.

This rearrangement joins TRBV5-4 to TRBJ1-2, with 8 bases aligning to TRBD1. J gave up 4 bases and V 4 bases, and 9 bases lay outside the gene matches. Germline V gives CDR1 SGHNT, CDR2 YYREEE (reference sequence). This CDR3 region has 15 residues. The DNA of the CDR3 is TGTGCCAGCAGCCCTGGACAGGGTGAGGGCTATGGCTACACCTTC. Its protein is CASSPGQGEGYGYTF. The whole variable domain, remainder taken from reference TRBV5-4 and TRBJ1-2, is ETGVTQSPTHLIKTRGQQVTLRCSSQSGHNTVSWYQQALGQGPQFIFQYYREEENGRGNFPPRFSGLQFPNYSSELNVNALELDDSALYLCASSPGQGEGYGYTFGSGTRLTVV.

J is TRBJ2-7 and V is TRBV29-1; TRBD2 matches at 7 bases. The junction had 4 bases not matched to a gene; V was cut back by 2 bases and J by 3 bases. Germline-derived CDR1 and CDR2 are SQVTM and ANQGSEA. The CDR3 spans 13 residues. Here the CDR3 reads CSVEPSGGYEQYF. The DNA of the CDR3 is TGCAGCGTTGAACCTAGCGGCGGCTACGAGCAGTACTTC.

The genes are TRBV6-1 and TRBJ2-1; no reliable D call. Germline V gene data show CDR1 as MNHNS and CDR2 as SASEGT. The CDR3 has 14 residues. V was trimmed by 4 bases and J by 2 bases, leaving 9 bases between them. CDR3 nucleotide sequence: TGTGCCAGCAGTGCGGACCCCGCCTACAATGAGCAGTTCTTC. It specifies CASSADPAYNEQFF.

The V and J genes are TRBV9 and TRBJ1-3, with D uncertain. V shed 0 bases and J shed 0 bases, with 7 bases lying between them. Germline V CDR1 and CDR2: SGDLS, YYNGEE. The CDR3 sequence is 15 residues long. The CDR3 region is CASSVAGSSGNTIYF. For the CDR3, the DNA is TGTGCCAGCAGCGTAGCAGGCAGCTCTGGAAACACCATATATTTT.

The CDR3 DNA sequence: TGCGCCAGCAGCCATCCCAGTAAGTCGTCCGGAAACACCATATATTTT. As protein: CASSHPSKSSGNTIYF. J is TRBJ1-3 and V is TRBV4-1; D unclear. V lost 3 bases and J lost 4, with 16 bases in between. CDR1 and CDR2 (germline): MGHRA, YSYEKL. This CDR3 spans 16 amino acids.

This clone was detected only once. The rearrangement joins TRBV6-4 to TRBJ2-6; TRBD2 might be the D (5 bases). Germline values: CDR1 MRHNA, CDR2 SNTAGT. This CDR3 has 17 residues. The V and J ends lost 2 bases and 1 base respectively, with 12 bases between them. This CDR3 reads CASSDQSPGSGANVLTF. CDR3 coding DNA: TGTGCCAGCAGTGACCAGTCACCGGGGTCTGGGGCCAACGTCCTGACTTTC.

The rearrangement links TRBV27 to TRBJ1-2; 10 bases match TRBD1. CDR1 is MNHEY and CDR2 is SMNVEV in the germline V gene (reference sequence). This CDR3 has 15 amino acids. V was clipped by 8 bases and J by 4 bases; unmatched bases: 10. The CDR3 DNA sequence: TGTGCCAGCCGTCGAGGGACAGGGGCTAGCTATGGCTACACCTTC. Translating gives CASRRGTGASYGYTF.

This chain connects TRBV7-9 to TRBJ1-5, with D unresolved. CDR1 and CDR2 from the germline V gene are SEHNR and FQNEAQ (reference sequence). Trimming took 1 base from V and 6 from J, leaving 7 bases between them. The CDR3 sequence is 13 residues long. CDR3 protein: CASSLGGGQPQHF. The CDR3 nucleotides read TGTGCCAGCAGCTTAGGAGGCGGTCAGCCCCAGCATTTT.

The CDR3 bases are TGTGCCAGCGCCCGGGACAGACAAAGCGCAACTAATGAAAAACTGTTTTTT. Protein sequence: CASARDRQSATNEKLFF. This chain joins TRBV27 and TRBJ1-4, with 7 bases identical to TRBD1. The germline CDR1 and CDR2 sequences are MNHEY and SMNVEV (reference sequence). This CDR3 has 17 residues. V gave up 8 bases and J gave up 0 bases; unmatched junction bases: 12.

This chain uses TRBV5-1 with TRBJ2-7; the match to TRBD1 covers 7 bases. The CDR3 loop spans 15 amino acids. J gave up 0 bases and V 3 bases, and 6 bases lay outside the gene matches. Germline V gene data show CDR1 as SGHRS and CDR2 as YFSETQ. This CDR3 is CASSWMTGSSYEQYF. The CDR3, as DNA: TGCGCCAGCAGCTGGATGACAGGGAGCTCCTACGAGCAGTACTTC.

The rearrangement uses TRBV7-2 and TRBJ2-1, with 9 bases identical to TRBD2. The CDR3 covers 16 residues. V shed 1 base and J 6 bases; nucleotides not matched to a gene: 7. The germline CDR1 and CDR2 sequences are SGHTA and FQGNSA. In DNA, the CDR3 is TGTGCCAGCAGCTTAGATAGCGGGAGAGGAAGCAATGAGCAGTTCTTC. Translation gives CASSLDSGRGSNEQFF.

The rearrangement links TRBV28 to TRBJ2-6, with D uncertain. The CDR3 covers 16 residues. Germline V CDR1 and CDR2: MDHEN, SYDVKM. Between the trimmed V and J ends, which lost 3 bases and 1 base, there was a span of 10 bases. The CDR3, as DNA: TGTGCCAGCAGTTTTAACCTACTGTCTGGGGCCAACGTCCTGACTTTC. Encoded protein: CASSFNLLSGANVLTF.

CDR3 DNA: TGTGCCAGCTCTACAGGACAGACACAACAAGAGACCCAGTACTTC. It translates to CASSTGQTQQETQYF. The V gene is TRBV18, the J gene TRBJ2-5, with a weak D call TRBD1 (6 bases). Germline CDR1 KGHSH, CDR2 LQKENI. The CDR3 sequence is 15 residues long. Trimming pared 6 bases from V and 2 bases from J, leaving 16 bases between.

The CDR3 DNA reads as TGTGCCACCAGCAGGGGGACAGGAGACCAAGAGACCCAGTACTTC. Its translation: CATSRGTGDQETQYF. The chain combines TRBV15 with TRBJ2-5; 8 bases fit TRBD1. CDR1 LNHNV and CDR2 YYDKDF come from the germline V gene (reference sequence). The V segment lost 3 bases and the J segment 0 bases; nucleotides outside the gene matches: 3. The CDR3 loop spans 15 amino acids.

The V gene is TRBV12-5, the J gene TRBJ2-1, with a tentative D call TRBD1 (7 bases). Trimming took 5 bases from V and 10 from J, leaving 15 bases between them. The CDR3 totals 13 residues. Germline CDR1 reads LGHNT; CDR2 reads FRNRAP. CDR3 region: CASGASGGREQFF. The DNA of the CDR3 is TGTGCTAGTGGTGCGTCAGGGGGGAGGGAGCAGTTCTTC.